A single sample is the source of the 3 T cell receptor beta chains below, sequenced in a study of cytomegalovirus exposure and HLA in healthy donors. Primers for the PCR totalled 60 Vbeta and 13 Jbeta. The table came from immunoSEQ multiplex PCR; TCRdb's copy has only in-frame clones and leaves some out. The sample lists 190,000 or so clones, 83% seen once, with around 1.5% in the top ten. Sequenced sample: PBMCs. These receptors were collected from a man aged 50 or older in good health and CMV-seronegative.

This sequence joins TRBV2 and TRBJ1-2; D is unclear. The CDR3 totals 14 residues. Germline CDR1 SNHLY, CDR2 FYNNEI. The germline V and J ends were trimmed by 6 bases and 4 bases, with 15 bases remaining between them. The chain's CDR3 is CASSPETLLYGYTF. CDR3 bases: TGTGCCAGCAGCCCGGAGACCCTACTCTATGGCTACACCTTC.

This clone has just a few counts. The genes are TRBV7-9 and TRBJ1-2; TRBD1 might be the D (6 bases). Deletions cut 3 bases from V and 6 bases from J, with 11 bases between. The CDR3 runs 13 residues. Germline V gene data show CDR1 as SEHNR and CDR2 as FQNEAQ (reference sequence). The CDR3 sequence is CASSLAGVHGYTF. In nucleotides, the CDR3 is TGTGCCAGCAGCTTGGCAGGGGTGCATGGCTACACCTTC.

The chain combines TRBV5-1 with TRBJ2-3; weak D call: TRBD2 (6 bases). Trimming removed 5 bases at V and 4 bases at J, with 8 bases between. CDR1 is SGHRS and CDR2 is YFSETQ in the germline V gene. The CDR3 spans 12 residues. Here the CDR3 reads CASSWGADTQYF. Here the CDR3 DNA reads TGCGCCAGCAGTTGGGGGGCAGATACGCAGTATTTT. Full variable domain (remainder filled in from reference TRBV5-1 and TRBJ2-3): KAGVTQTPRYLIKTRGQQVTLSCSPISGHRSVSWYQQTPGQGLQFLFEYFSETQRNKGNFPGRFSGRQFSNSRSEMNVSTLELGDSALYLCASSWGADTQYFGPGTRLTVL.